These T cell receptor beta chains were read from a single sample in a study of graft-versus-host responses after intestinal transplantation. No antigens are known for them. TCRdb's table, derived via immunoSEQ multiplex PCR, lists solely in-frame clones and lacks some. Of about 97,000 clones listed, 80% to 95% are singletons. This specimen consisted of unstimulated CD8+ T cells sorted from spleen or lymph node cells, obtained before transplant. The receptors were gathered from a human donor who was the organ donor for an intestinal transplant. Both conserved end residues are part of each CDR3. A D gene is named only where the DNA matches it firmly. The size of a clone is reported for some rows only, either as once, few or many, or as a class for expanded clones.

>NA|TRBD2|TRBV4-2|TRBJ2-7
TGTGCCAGCAGCCCCGGGCCCACAACTAGCGGAATCTCCTACGAGCAGTACTTC
CASSPGPTTSGISYEQYF
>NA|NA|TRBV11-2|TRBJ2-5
TGTGCCAGCAGCACATTGCGGACAGTCCAAGAGACCCAGTACTTC
CASSTLRTVQETQYF
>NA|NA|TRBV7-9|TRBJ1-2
TGTGCCAGCAGCTTAGGGCCCCACCTGGAGGGATCCCATGGCTACACCTTC
CASSLGPHLEGSHGYTF
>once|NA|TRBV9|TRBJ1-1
TGTGCCAGCAGCGTAGATCGGGCAGGGTCGAACACTGAAGCTTTCTTT
CASSVDRAGSNTEAFF
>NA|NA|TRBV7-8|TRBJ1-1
TGTGCCAGCAGCTTAGAAGGGACACCGAACACTGAAGCTTTCTTT
CASSLEGTPNTEAFF
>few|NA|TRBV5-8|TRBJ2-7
TGTGCCAGCAGTTCCGGGTCGACCTACGAGCAGTACTTC
CASSSGSTYEQYF
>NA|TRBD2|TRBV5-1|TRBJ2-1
TGCGCCAGCAGTTACCAACTCGGGACTAGTTTCGATGAGCAGTTCTTC
CASSYQLGTSFDEQFF
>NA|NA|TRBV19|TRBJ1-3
TGTGCCAGTAGTACGGGACTCTCTGGAAACACCATATATTTT
CASSTGLSGNTIYF
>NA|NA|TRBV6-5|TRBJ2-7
TGTGCCAGCAGATCGGGGGTGGACGAGCAGTACTTC
CASRSGVDEQYF
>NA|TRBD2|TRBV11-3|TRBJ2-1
TGTGCCAGCAGCTTAGGGGATAGCGGGAGGGGACCCAACAATGAGCAGTTCTTC
CASSLGDSGRGPNNEQFF
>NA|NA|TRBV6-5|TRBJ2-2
TGTGCCAGCAGCCCTAGGGGTTGGGGCGGGGAGCTGTTTTTT
CASSPRGWGGELFF
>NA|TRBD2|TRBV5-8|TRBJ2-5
TGTGCCAGCAGCTTTCGACTGTTCACCCGCGGGAGACAGACCCAGTACTTC
CASSFRLFTRGRQTQYF
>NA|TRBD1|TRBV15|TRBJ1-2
TGTGCCACCAGCAGAGATGAATGGCAGGGGGCGTATGGCTACACCTTC
CATSRDEWQGAYGYTF
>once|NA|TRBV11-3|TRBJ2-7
TGTGCCAGCAGCTTTGTTGGAGGATCCGGCGAGCAGTACTTC
CASSFVGGSGEQYF
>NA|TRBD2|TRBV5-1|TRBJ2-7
TGCGCCAGCAGCTTGGAAGCGGGACGGTCATCCTGGGGTTCCTACGAGCAGTACTTC
CASSLEAGRSSWGSYEQYF
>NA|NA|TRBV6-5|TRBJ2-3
TGTGCCAGCAGTTACTCGATGGCCGATTACACAGATACGCAGTATTTT
CASSYSMADYTDTQYF
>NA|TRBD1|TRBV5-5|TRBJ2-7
TGTGCTAGCAGCTTAGGGACAGGGGGTCTGACCTACGAGCAGTACTTC
CASSLGTGGLTYEQYF